A selection of T cell receptor beta chains follows, all from one sample in a study of cytomegalovirus exposure and HLA in healthy donors. Data came from immunoSEQ multiplex PCR; TCRdb stores just in-frame clones and leaves some out. This sample has 150,000 to 200,000 clones, with 79% found just once. Sequencing was performed on PBMCs. All receptors derive from a woman aged 45-60 years in good health and CMV-seronegative. Both conserved end residues are part of each CDR3. Each record gives: CDR3 DNA, CDR3 protein, V gene, J gene, D gene. A D gene is named only where the DNA matches it firmly.

CDR3 DNA: TGCAGTACTCCCTCTTACGCTGAAGCTTTCTTT
CDR3 protein: CSTPSYAEAFF
V gene: TRBV20-1
J gene: TRBJ1-1
D gene: -

CDR3 DNA: TGTGCTAGCAGAAAGCCCCAAGAGACCCAGTACTTC
CDR3 protein: CASRKPQETQYF
V gene: TRBV7-7
J gene: TRBJ2-5
D gene: -

CDR3 DNA: TGTGCCAGCAGCTTAGATAGGGACAGGGGGCGTTACGAGCAGTACTTC
CDR3 protein: CASSLDRDRGRYEQYF
V gene: TRBV7-8
J gene: TRBJ2-7
D gene: TRBD1

CDR3 DNA: TGTGCCAGCAGCCCCCTGAACAGGGGCCCCGGAAACACCATATATTTT
CDR3 protein: CASSPLNRGPGNTIYF
V gene: TRBV7-2
J gene: TRBJ1-3
D gene: TRBD1

CDR3 DNA: TGTGCCAGCTCACCGAGTAGTAGAACAGCAAATCAGCCCCAGCATTTT
CDR3 protein: CASSPSSRTANQPQHF
V gene: TRBV18
J gene: TRBJ1-5
D gene: -

CDR3 DNA: TGTGCCAGTTCGGGACAGGGTCCCTCCTACGAGCAGTACTTC
CDR3 protein: CASSGQGPSYEQYF
V gene: TRBV2
J gene: TRBJ2-7
D gene: TRBD1

CDR3 DNA: TGTGCCAGTAGTATAAGCGAGTCCCCGACGCACATTCAGTACTTC
CDR3 protein: CASSISESPTHIQYF
V gene: TRBV19
J gene: TRBJ2-4
D gene: -

CDR3 DNA: TGTGCCTGGGGCCTACAGAGCGAGCAGTACTTC
CDR3 protein: CAWGLQSEQYF
V gene: TRBV30
J gene: TRBJ2-7
D gene: -

CDR3 DNA: TGTGCCAGCCGGCGCCAGGGCCCGTACGAGCAGTACTTC
CDR3 protein: CASRRQGPYEQYF
V gene: TRBV6-5
J gene: TRBJ2-7
D gene: -

CDR3 DNA: TGTGCCAGTAGTATCGACTGGAGCAATCAGCCCCAGCATTTT
CDR3 protein: CASSIDWSNQPQHF
V gene: TRBV19
J gene: TRBJ1-5
D gene: -

CDR3 DNA: TGTGCCAGCAGCTTGCCGGGACAACTTCAATCGGCCCAGCATTTT
CDR3 protein: CASSLPGQLQSAQHF
V gene: TRBV7-8
J gene: TRBJ1-5
D gene: -

CDR3 DNA: TGCGCCTCGAGGACAGGGGAAAGGGACTACACCTTC
CDR3 protein: CASRTGERDYTF
V gene: TRBV5-1
J gene: TRBJ1-2
D gene: TRBD1

CDR3 DNA: TGTGCCAGCAGCGAGAACGGACAGGGTTGGGGCTACACCTTC
CDR3 protein: CASSENGQGWGYTF
V gene: TRBV28
J gene: TRBJ1-2
D gene: TRBD1